The source of this T cell receptor beta chain is a study of cytomegalovirus exposure and HLA in healthy donors. Study-level findings and limits: Researchers reported in a later analysis that a missense DCLRE1C variant was tied to TCR beta V- and J-gene trimming. It was confirmed in vitro that a few of the CMV-associated chains were specific for CMV antigens. The study flagged some 170 TCR beta chains as cytomegalovirus-associated.

There are 18 residues in the CDR3. CDR1 is MNHNS, CDR2 SASEGT, per germline. Primers: 60 Vbeta forward and 13 Jbeta reverse. The method was immunoSEQ multiplex PCR; TCRdb's version includes in-frame clones alone and lacks a portion of them. Of 65,000 to 85,000 clones in the sample, over 9.5% were seen once. As to this clone: Its antigen is unknown.

The chain recombines TRBV6-1 with TRBJ2-4; TRBD2 aligns across 11 bases. The DNA end favors TRBJ2-1, so the J call may be wrong. The specimen was PBMCs. The TCR comes from a man aged 55 to 70 in good health and CMV-seropositive. In DNA, the CDR3 is TGTGCCAGCAGTGAAGACCCACTAGCGGGAGACGTCAAAAACATTCAGTTCTTC. The encoded protein is CASSEDPLAGDVKNIQFF.